The clone carrying this T cell receptor (beta chain) was seen more than once but under ten times. Antigen specificity is unknown. In germline, CDR1 is WNHNN, CDR2 SYGVQD (reference sequence). There are 12 residues in the CDR3. V lost 3 bases, J lost 7 bases, and 7 bases lay in between. The table came from immunoSEQ multiplex PCR; TCRdb's copy has only in-frame clones and leaves some out. The sample includes some 64,000 clones, more than 70% of them seen just once. The sample is drawn from a study of T cell responses to AZD1222 COVID-19 vaccine. Whole-study results and caveats: Spike-specific TCR depth and breadth grew after two AZD1222 doses. White British people made up most donors, females outnumbered males, and clonal diversity was possibly underestimated. Only 5 or 6 people who got AZD1222 tested seropositive at baseline.

The chain links TRBV10-1 to TRBJ2-1, with D tentatively TRBD2 (6 bases). The origin of this receptor is an adult in good health. Material: peripheral blood, obtained on day 0 of AZD1222 vaccination. In DNA, the CDR3 is TGCGCCAGCAGTGATGGAGGGAATGAGCAGTTCTTC. Its protein product is CASSDGGNEQFF.